The source of this T cell receptor beta chain is a study of shared clonotypes between healthy human individuals. CDR3 length equals 13 residues. V was cut by 6 bases and J by 4 bases, with 11 bases left in between. Germline V CDR1 and CDR2: LNHDA, SQIVND (reference sequence). Libraries were prepared by immunoSEQ multiplex PCR; TCRdb keeps only in-frame clonotypes and omits some of them. The sample includes over a million clones, roughly 96% of them seen just once. General study points: Generation of non-shared clonotypes was less probable than generation of clonotypes shared by all four donors.

Concerning this clone: Antigen: not known.

The TCR was taken from a man aged 30-40 years in good health. The chain joins TRBV19 to TRBJ2-3, with D possibly matching TRBD2 (5 bases). The source material was naive CD4+ T cells sorted from blood. The subset here: CD45RA+ positively selected. Here the CDR3 DNA reads TGTGCCAGTAGGAGGGTGCAGGCAGATACGCAGTATTTT. Its translation is CASRRVQADTQYF.